The 28 T cell receptor beta chains given below trace back to one sample, sequenced in a study of long-term antiretroviral therapy in people with HIV. The assay, immunoSEQ v3.0, was run at survey level. The assay was immunoSEQ multiplex PCR, and TCRdb's table has in-frame clones only and misses some. The sample lists 26,000 or so clones, roughly 78% occurring once. The sequencing used unsorted PBMCs, collected 1.5 years before starting antiretroviral therapy. All receptors derive from a man aged 18 to 30 with HIV.

As DNA, the CDR3 is TGTGCCTGGAGGATGGGGACCTATAATTCACCCCTCCACTTT. This translates into CAWRMGTYNSPLHF. The V gene is TRBV30, the J gene TRBJ1-6; D unclear. This CDR3 has 14 amino acids. The V gene lost 3 bases and the J gene lost 2 bases, with 8 bases spanning the gap. Germline V CDR1 and CDR2: GTSNPN, SVGIG (reference sequence). The full variable domain, rest sourced from reference TRBV30 and TRBJ1-6, is SQTIHQWPATLVQPVGSPLSLECTVEGTSNPNLYWYRQAAGRGLQLLFYSVGIGQISSEVPQNLSASRPQDRQFILSSKKLLLSDSGFYLCAWRMGTYNSPLHFGNGTRLTVT.

This clone has just a few counts. This chain uses TRBV29-1 with TRBJ1-2; 8 bases are shared with TRBD1. The J segment lost 8 bases and the V segment lost 8 bases, leaving 10 bases of the junction unmatched. The CDR3 length is 12 residues. Per the germline V gene, CDR1 is SQVTM and CDR2 is ANQGSEA. CDR3 region: CSPDRGGEGYTF. As DNA, the CDR3 is TGCAGCCCAGACAGGGGAGGTGAAGGCTACACCTTC. Looking up the rest from reference TRBV29-1 and TRBJ1-2 gives the full variable domain: SAVISQKPSRDICQRGTSLTIQCQVDSQVTMMFWYRQQPGQSLTLIATANQGSEATYESGFVIDKFPISRPNLTFSTLTVSNMSPEDSSIYLCSPDRGGEGYTFGSGTRLTVV.

This rearrangement joins TRBV11-2 to TRBJ2-5; weak D call: TRBD2 (5 bases). With 8 bases removed from V and 5 bases from J, the gap between germline ends came to 12 bases. The germline V gene has CDR1 SGHAT and CDR2 FQNNGV. The CDR3 is 12 residues long. The CDR3 coding sequence is TGTGCCAGCCCTGAGGCGGGCGAGACCCAGTACTTC. It yields the protein CASPEAGETQYF. The full variable domain, its missing parts supplied by reference TRBV11-2 and TRBJ2-5, is EAGVAQSPRYKIIEKRQSVAFWCNPISGHATLYWYQQILGQGPKLLIQFQNNGVVDDSQLPKDRFSAERLKGVDSTLKIQPAKLEDSAVYLCASPEAGETQYFGPGTRLLVL.

This sequence joins TRBV10-3 and TRBJ2-1; D is uncertain. CDR3 size: 14 residues. In germline, CDR1 is ENHRY, CDR2 SYGVKD. V lost 5 bases and J lost 9, with 17 bases in between. CDR3 region: CAISPPSPESEQFF. The DNA of the CDR3 is TGTGCCATCAGTCCCCCCTCCCCTGAAAGTGAGCAGTTCTTC.

The rearrangement joins TRBV19 to TRBJ1-1; D may be TRBD1 (5 bases). This CDR3 contains 16 residues. V lost 7 bases, J lost 1 base, and 19 bases lay in between. CDR1 is LNHDA, CDR2 SQIVND, per germline (reference sequence). CDR3 in amino acids: CASIYRDGGRNTEAFF. The CDR3 DNA follows: TGTGCCAGTATTTACCGGGACGGCGGGCGGAACACTGAAGCTTTCTTT.

The chain combines TRBV27 with TRBJ1-2, with D unresolved. The V gene's germline CDR1 is MNHEY and CDR2 SMNVEV (reference sequence). The CDR3 covers 13 residues. V was shortened by 6 bases and J by 3 bases, with 11 bases between the two germline ends. CDR3 sequence: CASSERVDYGYTF. CDR3 nucleotide sequence: TGTGCCAGCAGCGAAAGGGTGGACTATGGCTACACCTTC.

By share of the sample, this clone is medium-sized. This rearrangement joins TRBV14 to TRBJ2-3; the D gene is possibly TRBD1 (5 bases). V was shortened by 4 bases and J by 6 bases, with 8 bases between the two germline ends. The germline V gene encodes CDR1 SGHDN and CDR2 FVKESK. This CDR3 contains 12 residues. Here the CDR3 reads CASSLNRDTQYF. CDR3 DNA: TGTGCCAGCAGCCTCAACAGGGATACGCAGTATTTT.

This chain joins TRBV29-1 and TRBJ1-3, with no clear D. CDR1 is SQVTM, CDR2 ANQGSEA, per germline. Trimming shortened V by 7 bases and J by 0 bases, and 10 bases separated the two germline ends. The CDR3 is 13 amino acids. CDR3 in DNA: TGCAGCGGGGTCCTGAGCTCTGGAAACACCATATATTTT. Translated, it gives CSGVLSSGNTIYF.

V is TRBV18 and J is TRBJ2-5; D call uncertain. This CDR3 has 11 residues. Deletions cut 3 bases from V and 5 bases from J, with 4 bases between. Germline V gives CDR1 KGHSH, CDR2 LQKENI. DNA for the CDR3: TGTGCCAGCTCACCCGGGGAGACCCAGTACTTC. It specifies CASSPGETQYF.

The rearrangement uses TRBV2 and TRBJ1-6; D might be TRBD1 (5 bases). The V and J ends lost 6 bases and 0 bases respectively, with 12 bases between them. Germline-derived CDR1 and CDR2 are SNHLY and FYNNEI. This CDR3 is 16 amino acids long. The CDR3 reads CASRGDGSSYNSPLHF. The CDR3 DNA follows: TGTGCCAGCAGGGGGGACGGCAGCTCCTATAATTCACCCCTCCACTTT.

This chain connects TRBV10-1 to TRBJ2-7, with D uncertain. CDR1 is WNHNN, CDR2 SYGVQD, per germline (reference sequence). There are 11 residues in the CDR3. Trimming shortened V by 6 bases and J by 3 bases, and 6 bases separated the two germline ends. The CDR3 sequence is CASSDGYEQYF. The CDR3 coding sequence is TGCGCCAGCAGCGATGGCTACGAGCAGTACTTC.

A word on this clone: The identical CDR3 is also encoded by other nucleotide sequences in the sample. The chain links TRBV4-3 to TRBJ2-1; TRBD2 agrees at 10 bases. CDR3 length: 15 residues. CDR1 is LGHNA, CDR2 YSLEER, per germline. J was trimmed by 3 bases and V by 1 base; bases with no gene match: 0. The CDR3 region is CASSQGTSGYNEQFF. The CDR3 DNA reads as TGCGCCAGCAGCCAAGGGACTAGCGGCTACAATGAGCAGTTCTTC.

The gene calls are TRBV7-9 and TRBJ1-5, with D unclear. Germline CDR1 reads SEHNR; CDR2 reads FQNEAQ (reference sequence). The CDR3 spans 12 residues. The ends were cut back, 5 bases at V and 5 bases at J, with 7 bases in the middle. This CDR3 is CASSTADQPQHF. The CDR3 DNA is TGTGCCAGCAGCACGGCGGATCAGCCCCAGCATTTT.

On this clone: It is unclear where the CDR3 begins or ends on the DNA, so no DNA is shown, and the CDR3 is as TCRdb lists it. The genes are TRBV28 and TRBJ2-7; TRBD1 is the table's D call, not checked against the DNA. The CDR3 spans 15 amino acids, including both terminal residues. Germline V CDR1 and CDR2: MDHEN, SYDVKM. The CDR3: CASSKFGPGFQEQYF.

CDR3 protein: CASSSTIRAFF. Written as DNA, the CDR3 is TGTGCCAGCAGTAGCACCATCAGGGCTTTCTTT. The chain has TRBV25-1 and TRBJ1-1; D not certain. Germline lookup yields CDR1 MGHDK and CDR2 SYGVNS. Trimming pared 5 bases from V and 11 bases from J, leaving 12 bases between. The CDR3 contains 11 residues.

V is TRBV7-3 and J is TRBJ1-2; 8 bases agree with TRBD1. Germline V gives CDR1 SGHTA, CDR2 FQGTGA. This CDR3 is built from 14 residues. The V and J ends lost 2 bases and 7 bases, in that order; junction bases with no gene match: 6. CDR3 in DNA: TGTGCCAGCAGCTTACCAGGGGGCGCGGGTGGCTACACCTTC. It codes for CASSLPGGAGGYTF. The full variable domain, its missing parts supplied by reference TRBV7-3 and TRBJ1-2, is GAGVSQTPSNKVTEKGKYVELRCDPISGHTALYWYRQSLGQGPEFLIYFQGTGAADDSGLPNDRFFAVRPEGSVSTLKIQRTERGDSAVYLCASSLPGGAGGYTFGSGTRLTVV.

This chain uses TRBV27 with TRBJ2-1; 8 bases are a match to TRBD2. The junction had 5 bases not matched to a gene; V was cut back by 3 bases and J by 4 bases. Germline V CDR1 and CDR2: MNHEY, SMNVEV (reference sequence). This CDR3 is built from 15 residues. The CDR3 loop reads CASSFLSGGYNEQFF. The CDR3 nucleotides read TGTGCCAGCAGTTTTCTAAGCGGGGGATACAATGAGCAGTTCTTC.

The chain is built from TRBV30 and TRBJ1-2, with TRBD1 identical over 8 bases. Germline CDR1 and CDR2: GTSNPN and SVGIG (reference sequence). Trimming cost V 4 bases and J 7 bases; bases outside gene matches: 5. There are 12 residues in the CDR3. Written as DNA, the CDR3 is TGTGCCTGGACGACAGGACAGGGTGGCTACACCTTC. As protein: CAWTTGQGGYTF. The full variable domain, completed using reference TRBV30 and TRBJ1-2, is SQTIHQWPATLVQPVGSPLSLECTVEGTSNPNLYWYRQAAGRGLQLLFYSVGIGQISSEVPQNLSASRPQDRQFILSSKKLLLSDSGFYLCAWTTGQGGYTFGSGTRLTVV.

This clone has only a few counts. V gene TRBV6-5 combines with J gene TRBJ2-7, with 8 bases identical to TRBD1. With V trimmed by 6 bases and J by 5 bases, 6 bases remained unmatched. The germline CDR1 and CDR2 sequences are MNHEY and SVGAGI. The CDR3 has 13 residues. The CDR3: CASRRTGSHEQYF. CDR3 nucleotide sequence: TGTGCCAGCAGAAGGACAGGGTCCCACGAGCAGTACTTC.

J is TRBJ2-7 and V is TRBV5-6; TRBD1 matches 10 bases. Germline assignment: CDR1 SGHDT and CDR2 YYEEEE. With 4 bases clipped from V and 5 bases from J, the junction kept 6 bases outside the gene matches. CDR3 length: 14 amino acids. The CDR3 nucleotides are TGTGCCAGCAGCCAGGGACAGGGGTGGAACGAGCAGTACTTC. Translating it yields CASSQGQGWNEQYF.

The V and J genes are TRBV4-2 and TRBJ2-7; 7 nucleotides match TRBD1. Germline-derived CDR1 and CDR2 are LGHNA and YNFKEQ. Losses at the gene ends were 0 bases for V and 6 bases for J; bases not matched to a gene: 8. The CDR3 sequence is 15 residues long. The chain's CDR3 is CASSQEKGQYGEQYF. The CDR3 DNA reads as TGTGCCAGCAGCCAAGAAAAGGGACAGTATGGCGAGCAGTACTTC.

This chain joins TRBV11-2 and TRBJ1-1; D remains ambiguous. The CDR3 contains 13 residues. Germline V gives CDR1 SGHAT, CDR2 FQNNGV. Between the trimmed V and J ends, which lost 5 bases and 1 base, there was a span of 8 bases. The CDR3 sequence: CASSPRQNTEAFF. The CDR3 coding sequence is TGTGCCAGCAGCCCCCGACAGAACACTGAAGCTTTCTTT.

The rearrangement uses TRBV4-2 and TRBJ2-1; the D gene is possibly TRBD2 (6 bases). The CDR3 spans 15 residues. Trimming left V 3 bases short and J 8 bases short, with 17 bases between. Germline CDR1 LGHNA, CDR2 YNFKEQ. The CDR3 nucleotides are TGTGCCAGCAGCCATGGAGGGTCCTTTGAGGATGAGCAGTTCTTC. Encoded protein: CASSHGGSFEDEQFF.

This rearrangement joins TRBV5-1 to TRBJ2-3, with D perhaps assigned TRBD1 or TRBD2 (5 bases each). CDR1 SGHRS and CDR2 YFSETQ come from the germline V gene. The CDR3 sequence is 16 residues long. V lost 3 bases, J lost 2 bases, and 16 bases lay in between. DNA for the CDR3: TGCGCCAGCAGCTCCCGGGACGGGCAACACACAGATACGCAGTATTTT. Protein sequence: CASSSRDGQHTDTQYF.

This sequence joins TRBV2 and TRBJ2-6; D unclear. Deletions cut 5 bases from V and 2 bases from J, with 7 bases between. Per germline, CDR1 SNHLY and CDR2 FYNNEI. This CDR3 has 14 residues. The CDR3 DNA is TGTGCCAGCAGTCTTCCGGCTGGGGCCAACGTCCTGACTTTC. It translates to CASSLPAGANVLTF.

Regarding this clone: Distinct nucleotide sequences in the sample also encode this CDR3. The chain uses TRBV10-1 and TRBJ2-1, with D perhaps matching TRBD1 (5 bases). This CDR3 spans 13 amino acids. The ends were cut back, 4 bases at V and 4 bases at J, with 8 bases in the middle. Germline CDR1 WNHNN, CDR2 SYGVQD (reference sequence). This CDR3 is CASSVDSYNEQFF. CDR3 coding DNA: TGCGCCAGCAGTGTTGACAGTTACAATGAGCAGTTCTTC.

The V call is TRBV28, the J call TRBJ2-7, with 9 bases fitting TRBD1. With V trimmed by 3 bases and J by 0 bases, 6 bases remained unmatched. The CDR3 is 16 residues long. Per germline, CDR1 MDHEN and CDR2 SYDVKM. CDR3 in DNA: TGTGCCAGCAGTTTTTTGCTGGACAGGGGCTCCTACGAGCAGTACTTC. Its translation: CASSFLLDRGSYEQYF.

The rearrangement uses TRBV29-1 and TRBJ2-3; 7 bases are shared with TRBD2. Germline CDR1 SQVTM, CDR2 ANQGSEA. The CDR3 runs to 14 residues. V dropped 7 bases and J dropped 0; count of bases not matched to a gene: 7. This chain's CDR3 is CSATSGGSTDTQYF. In nucleotides, the CDR3 is TGCAGCGCTACTTCGGGAGGAAGCACAGATACGCAGTATTTT.